A single sample gave rise to the 22 T cell receptor beta chains below, sequenced in a study of breast tumors, draining lymph nodes, adjacent tissues. Axillary draining lymph nodes of breast cancer patients supplied the node samples. TCRdb re-analysed the multiplex PCR reads in MiXCR, keeping a single row per CDR3 protein. The sample has under 110,000 distinct CDR3 sequences, under 40% seen once. The sequencing input was axillary lymph node tissue. The receptors shown here come from a female donor with breast cancer. Some clones in this sample may be carry-over from other donors' samples.

The rearrangement joins TRBV15 to TRBJ1-2, with a possible D match to TRBD1 (5 bases). The CDR3 totals 18 residues. V lost 3 bases to trimming and J lost 6 bases, with 26 bases between them. Germline V gives CDR1 LNHNV, CDR2 YYDKDF (reference sequence). CDR3 nucleotides: TGTGCCACCAGCAGCCAGGGCGGTTTGGGCAATCAGCCCCATGGCTACACCTTC. Encoded protein: CATSSQGGLGNQPHGYTF.

This clonotype was recorded many times. The rearrangement links TRBV6-5 to TRBJ1-4; D unclear. Between the trimmed V and J ends, which lost 0 bases and 8 bases, there was a span of 10 bases. The CDR3 extends over 14 amino acids. Germline assignment: CDR1 MNHEY and CDR2 SVGAGI. CDR3 sequence (DNA): TGTGCCAGCAGTTACTCCGGACTAAACGAAAAACTGTTTTTT. It yields the protein CASSYSGLNEKLFF.

As DNA, the CDR3 is TGTGCCAGCAGCAGACTAGCGGCTTTCCCCCAGTTCTTC. As protein: CASSRLAAFPQFF. The V call is TRBV2, the J call TRBJ2-1; 9 bases map to TRBD2. Trimming removed 6 bases from V and 13 bases from J; junction bases left unmatched: 10. This CDR3 has 13 residues. Per the germline V gene, CDR1 is SNHLY and CDR2 is FYNNEI.

Of note for this clonotype: Sequence at one end of the junction differs from germline and may be a read error. The rearrangement uses TRBV5-1 and TRBJ1-2; no definite D call. The V gene's germline CDR1 is SGHRS and CDR2 YFSETQ. The CDR3 has 16 residues. In nucleotides, the CDR3 is TGCGCCGGCAGAGTGGACGCCAGCTACTCTAGCTATGGCTACACCTTC. This translates into CAGRVDASYSSYGYTF. Complete variable domain (other parts from reference TRBV5-1 and TRBJ1-2): KAGVTQTPRYLIKTRGQQVTLSCSPISGHRSVSWYQQTPGQGLQFLFEYFSETQRNKGNFPGRFSGRQFSNSRSEMNVSTLELGDSALYLCAGRVDASYSSYGYTFGSGTRLTVV.

This clonotype has more than one count but fewer than ten. A much larger clone differs from this one at a single base, so this may be a read error. The V call is TRBV9, the J call TRBJ2-7; 8 bases match TRBD1. Germline V gene sequence: CDR1 SGDLS, CDR2 YYNGEE. The CDR3 runs 14 residues. The CDR3 DNA reads as TGTGCCAGCAGCGCTACAGGGGGTCACTACGAGCAGTCCTTC. Protein: CASSATGGHYEQSF. Together with reference TRBV9 and TRBJ2-7, the CDR3 gives the full variable domain: DSGVTQTPKHLITATGQRVTLRCSPRSGDLSVYWYQQSLDQGLQFLIQYYNGEERAKGNILERFSAQQFPDLHSELNLSSLELGDSALYFCASSATGGHYEQSFGPGTRLTVT.

This clonotype came up many times. The rearrangement links TRBV7-9 to TRBJ1-3; TRBD1 might be the D (6 bases). CDR1 and CDR2 from the germline V gene are SEHNR and FQNEAQ (reference sequence). The germline V and J ends were trimmed by 5 bases and 0 bases, with 14 bases remaining between them. CDR3 length equals 16 residues. CDR3 in amino acids: CASSLQGGSSGNTIYF. The DNA of the CDR3 is TGTGCCAGCAGCCTACAGGGCGGGAGCTCTGGAAACACCATATATTTT.

This clonotype was observed at least ten times. The V and J genes are TRBV6-5 and TRBJ2-1; the D gene is possibly TRBD2 (6 bases). CDR3 length: 15 amino acids. CDR1 is MNHEY, CDR2 SVGAGI, per germline. V gave up 6 bases and J gave up 3 bases, with 15 bases separating them. CDR3 sequence (DNA): TGTGCCAGCAGATTGGGACTGGGAAGCTACAATGAGCAGTTCTTC. Encoded protein: CASRLGLGSYNEQFF.

The V gene is TRBV20-1, the J gene TRBJ1-5, with D tentatively TRBD1 (5 bases). CDR3 length equals 18 residues. Germline loops: CDR1 DFQATT, CDR2 SNEGSKA (reference sequence). V was cut by 0 bases and J by 4 bases, with 22 bases left in between. DNA for the CDR3: TGCAGTGCTAGAGAGTATACGGGCACAGGTTTCTTTAATCAGCCCCAGCATTTT. This translates into CSAREYTGTGFFNQPQHF.

Comments on this clonotype: A much more abundant neighbour one base away suggests this may be a read error. Likely a read error: the CDR3 ends without its conserved phenylalanine or tryptophan. The CDR3 sequence: CASSYMGQDNEQFV. The CDR3 DNA reads as TGTGCCAGCAGTTACATGGGACAGGACAATGAGCAGTTCGTC. The V and J genes are TRBV6-2 or TRBV6-3 and TRBJ2-1; TRBD1 agrees at 8 bases. CDR1 and CDR2 from the germline V gene are MNHEY and SVGEGT. The V gene end was trimmed by 2 bases and the J gene end by 5 bases; junction bases not matched to a gene: 2. The CDR3 extends over 14 amino acids.

Ten or more counts support this clonotype. The V call is TRBV9, the J call TRBJ1-4, with TRBD1 as a possible D gene (5 bases). V dropped 4 bases and J dropped 3 bases, with 13 bases sitting between them. CDR1 SGDLS and CDR2 YYNGEE come from the germline V gene. This CDR3 has 15 residues. CDR3 loop: CASSPAGSPNEKLFF. The CDR3, as DNA: TGTGCCAGCAGCCCCGCAGGGAGCCCTAATGAAAAACTGTTTTTT.

This clonotype occurred many times. The chain couples TRBV19 to TRBJ2-2, with 9 bases that match TRBD1. Trimming took 6 bases from V and 5 from J; bases not matched to a gene: 1. CDR3 length: 13 amino acids. CDR1 is LNHDA and CDR2 is SQIVND in the germline V gene (reference sequence). In nucleotides, the CDR3 is TGTGCCAGTAGGGGACAGGGAACCGGGGAGCTGTTTTTT. Translated: CASRGQGTGELFF.

In this sample, this clonotype turned up many times. The genes are TRBV11-2 and TRBJ1-6; D gene uncertain. The germline CDR1 and CDR2 sequences are SGHAT and FQNNGV. Deletions cut 1 base from V and 10 bases from J, with 11 bases between. This CDR3 is built from 14 residues. Written as DNA, the CDR3 is TGTGCCAGCAGCTTAGCCGGAGGGAACTCACCCCTCCACTTT. This translates into CASSLAGGNSPLHF.

This clonotype was counted many times. The chain employs TRBV12-3 or TRBV12-4 and TRBJ1-4; D might be TRBD1 (5 bases). Trimming cost V 5 bases and J 7 bases, with 14 bases left between them. The CDR3 sequence is 14 residues long. CDR3 sequence reads: CASSPTGPSEKLFF. DNA of the CDR3: TGTGCCAGCAGTCCAACAGGCCCCTCTGAAAAACTGTTTTTT.

The genes are TRBV7-9 and TRBJ2-2, with TRBD2 identical over 7 bases. This CDR3 spans 16 amino acids. From germline, CDR1 is SEHNR and CDR2 FQNEAQ (reference sequence). V dropped 3 bases and J dropped 7; count of bases not matched to a gene: 11. Here the CDR3 reads CASSFDSGGRDGELFF. CDR3 sequence (DNA): TGTGCCAGCAGCTTCGACAGTGGCGGGAGAGACGGGGAGCTGTTTTTT.

This clonotype has at least ten counts. The gene calls are TRBV7-9 and TRBJ1-3, with D possibly matching TRBD1 (6 bases). The germline CDR1 and CDR2 sequences are SEHNR and FQNEAQ (reference sequence). V dropped 1 base and J dropped 5 bases, with 15 bases sitting between them. The CDR3 length is 16 residues. The CDR3 region has the DNA TGTGCCAGCAGCTTAGGGTCCGGGCAGGGGAGAAACACCATATATTTT. Translation gives CASSLGSGQGRNTIYF.

This clonotype has a count of ten or more. This chain links TRBV6-6 with TRBJ1-6; perhaps TRBD1 as D (6 bases). Germline CDR1 and CDR2: MNHNY and SVGAGI (reference sequence). There are 14 residues in the CDR3. Trimming took off 8 bases at V and 5 bases at J, with 13 bases between the two ends. CDR3 sequence (DNA): TGTGCCAGCCGGGACATTAACAATAATTCACCCCTCCACTTT. Amino acid sequence: CASRDINNNSPLHF.

The gene calls are TRBV6-5 and TRBJ1-4; D may be TRBD1 (5 bases). Trimming shortened V by 2 bases and J by 4 bases, and 11 bases separated the two germline ends. This CDR3 region has 15 residues. The germline CDR1 and CDR2 sequences are MNHEY and SVGAGI. The CDR3 DNA reads TGTGCCAGCAGTTACGGGGGGAGGGGTAATGAAAAACTGTTTTTT. This translates into CASSYGGRGNEKLFF.

Ten or more counts support this clonotype. One end of the junction is discordant with germline, which a read error may explain. The genes are TRBV5-5 and TRBJ2-7; 7 nucleotides match TRBD1. The CDR3 runs to 14 residues. Germline assignment: CDR1 SGHKS and CDR2 YYEKEE (reference sequence). The CDR3 DNA is TGTGCCACCAGCAGAGGGACAGCTCGACACGAGCAGTACTTC. Translated, it gives CATSRGTARHEQYF.

In regard to this clonotype: The conserved phenylalanine or tryptophan is not found at the CDR3 terminus, so this likely reflects a read error. The DNA is left out, because the CDR3 cannot be placed on it with certainty; the CDR3 is given as TCRdb lists it. The chain recombines TRBV9 with TRBJ2-7; TRBD2, the table's D call, lacks a check against the DNA. Germline CDR1 and CDR2: SGDLS and YYNGEE. The CDR3 has 14 amino acids, counting both end residues. The CDR3 protein is CASSGTSGSYEQSL.

This clonotype came up a few times. The CDR3 coding sequence is TGTGCCAGCAGCACAACAGGGGCAGGAAACACCATATATTTT. It is translated as CASSTTGAGNTIYF. This chain links TRBV3-1 with TRBJ1-3; 7 positions agree with TRBD1. This CDR3 has 14 residues. The J segment lost 4 bases and the V segment lost 5 bases, leaving 5 bases of the junction unmatched. CDR1 is LGHDT, CDR2 YNNKEL, per germline (reference sequence). The whole variable domain, filled in from reference TRBV3-1 and TRBJ1-3, reads DTAVSQTPKYLVTQMGNDKSIKCEQNLGHDTMYWYKQDSKKFLKIMFSYNNKELIINETVPNRFSPKSPDKAHLNLHINSLELGDSAVYFCASSTTGAGNTIYFGEGSWLTVV.

The chain uses TRBV2 and TRBJ1-5, with D unresolved. Germline values: CDR1 SNHLY, CDR2 FYNNEI. The CDR3 spans 13 residues. Trimming pared 4 bases from V and 0 bases from J, leaving 4 bases between. The CDR3 sequence is CASSGDSNQPQHF. The CDR3 nucleotides are TGTGCCAGCAGTGGGGATAGCAATCAGCCCCAGCATTTT.

This clonotype was counted at least ten times. This rearrangement joins TRBV20-1 to TRBJ2-3, with D perhaps matching TRBD2 (6 bases). Trimming took 1 base from V and 5 from J, leaving 10 bases between them. Germline CDR1 DFQATT, CDR2 SNEGSKA (reference sequence). The CDR3 spans 13 residues. CDR3 amino acids: CSARGSAGDTQYF. The CDR3 nucleotides are TGCAGTGCTAGAGGATCAGCGGGAGATACGCAGTATTTT.